The 9 T cell receptor beta chains presented below share a single source sample, sequenced in a study of breast tumors, draining lymph nodes, adjacent tissues. TCRdb reanalysed the multiplex PCR reads using MiXCR and keeps one entry per CDR3 protein. The sample contains around 170,000 distinct CDR3 sequences, approximately 30% of which appear only once. The lymph nodes were axillary draining lymph nodes from breast cancer patients. The sequenced material came from axillary lymph node tissue. The receptors here all came from a female donor with breast cancer. Some clones in this sample may be carry-over from other donors' samples.

Ten or more counts support this clonotype. The chain employs TRBV6-5 and TRBJ2-7; 10 positions match TRBD2. Germline CDR1 MNHEY, CDR2 SVGAGI. The trim removed 5 bases at V and 5 bases at J, leaving 6 bases unmatched. The CDR3 sequence is 14 residues long. The CDR3 region has the DNA TGTGCCAGCAGTCCTAGCGGGAGACCTAACGAGCAGTACTTC. This sequence encodes CASSPSGRPNEQYF.

On this clonotype: At one end, the junction sequence differs from germline, possibly due to a read error. The chain carries TRBV7-2 and TRBJ2-3; D is possibly TRBD2 (5 bases). CDR3 length: 15 residues. Germline V gene sequence: CDR1 SGHTA, CDR2 FQGNSA. The CDR3 coding sequence is TGTGCCAGCAGCTTAGCGGAGGCCTATAGCTATACGAAGTACTTT. It codes for CASSLAEAYSYTKYF.

The sample holds many counts of this clonotype. The chain couples TRBV12-3 or TRBV12-4 to TRBJ2-3; D may be TRBD1 (7 bases). The CDR3 covers 14 residues. V lost 5 bases, J lost 5 bases, and 14 bases lay in between. In DNA form, the CDR3 reads TGTGCCAGCAGTCCTCAGGGGGGAGGAGATACGCAGTATTTT. It specifies CASSPQGGGDTQYF.

The chain uses TRBV20-1 and TRBJ1-5; D perhaps matches TRBD1 (5 bases). The CDR3 is 13 amino acids. Trimming pared 0 bases from V and 6 bases from J, leaving 9 bases between. CDR1 and CDR2 (germline): DFQATT, SNEGSKA (reference sequence). The CDR3 DNA is TGCAGTGCTAGAGAGGGGGGAAGTCAGCCCCAGCATTTT. Translating gives CSAREGGSQPQHF.

As regards this clonotype: This may be a read error: a much more frequent sequence differs by one nucleotide. The chain employs TRBV19 and TRBJ2-1; D ambiguous. The CDR3 length is 14 residues. Per the germline V gene, CDR1 is LNHDA and CDR2 is SQIVND (reference sequence). V lost 5 bases to trimming and J lost 4 bases, with 12 bases between them. The CDR3, as DNA: TGTGCCAGTAGTGGGGTTAATAGATACAATGAGCAGTTCTTC. Amino acid sequence: CASSGVNRYNEQFF.

Comments on this clonotype: With a much larger clone just one base away, this may be a read error. It is likely a read error, because the conserved phenylalanine at the end of the CDR3 is missing. The chain employs TRBV30 and TRBJ1-5, with 10 bases aligning to TRBD1. Germline loops: CDR1 GTSNPN, CDR2 SVGIG (reference sequence). Trimming took 3 bases from V and 6 from J; bases not matched to a gene: 5. The CDR3 totals 14 residues. The CDR3 loop is CAWRDRGASQPQHY. As DNA, the CDR3 is TGTGCCTGGAGGGACAGGGGGGCCAGTCAGCCCCAGCATTAT.

This clonotype was seen many times. This chain uses TRBV12-3 or TRBV12-4 with TRBJ1-5, with TRBD1 matching 7 bases. J lost 7 bases, V lost 4 bases, and 13 bases had no gene match. The CDR3 is 16 residues long. The CDR3 DNA follows: TGTGCCAGCAGTTCCCGCTTTGAGGGGGCCGGGCAGCCCCAGCATTTT. Its translation is CASSSRFEGAGQPQHF.

The rearrangement links TRBV6-5 to TRBJ2-3; 10 nucleotides match TRBD2. J was trimmed by 2 bases and V by 5 bases; bases with no gene match: 7. CDR3 length: 16 amino acids. The germline CDR1 and CDR2 sequences are MNHEY and SVGAGI. CDR3 region: CASSPLAGVYTDTQYF. DNA for the CDR3: TGTGCCAGCAGTCCCCTAGCGGGGGTTTACACAGATACGCAGTATTTT.

The chain couples TRBV29-1 to TRBJ2-1, with TRBD2 as a possible D gene (6 bases). Germline lookup yields CDR1 SQVTM and CDR2 ANQGSEA. V lost 7 bases, J lost 4 bases, and 8 bases lay in between. The CDR3 loop spans 11 amino acids. This CDR3 is CSGREYNEQFF. In DNA form, the CDR3 reads TGCAGCGGGAGGGAATACAATGAGCAGTTCTTC.